Each of the 20 T cell receptor beta chains below was sequenced from the same sample in a study of cytomegalovirus exposure and HLA in healthy donors (dated by TCRdb to 2016 to 2017). To prepare the library, the immunoSEQ multiplex PCR assay was applied. A mixture of 60 forward primers for TCR Vbeta segments and 13 reverse primers for TCR Jbeta segments was used in the multiplex PCR. TCRdb re-hosts the immuneACCESS table, in-frame sequences only. Its copies lack some clones; in the studies checked, an unresolved V gene accounts for under half of them, and the cause for the rest is not known. Present in this sample are under 150,000 clones, approximately 84% of which were seen just once. Around 3% of the sample is in the top ten clones. Sequencing input: PBMCs. The source is a boy aged 2 to 9 in good health and CMV-seronegative.

J is TRBJ2-4 and V is TRBV7-2, with a tentative D call TRBD1 (5 bases). In germline, CDR1 is SGHTA, CDR2 FQGNSA. The CDR3 length is 14 residues. The ends were cut back, 7 bases at V and 0 bases at J, with 10 bases in the middle. The CDR3 nucleotides are TGTGCCAGCAATCCAGGGTTAGCCAAAAACATTCAGTACTTC. Translating gives CASNPGLAKNIQYF.

This chain joins TRBV27 and TRBJ2-5; 9 nucleotides agree with TRBD1. CDR3 length: 16 residues. The germline CDR1 and CDR2 sequences are MNHEY and SMNVEV (reference sequence). Trimming took 3 bases from V and 0 from J; bases not matched to a gene: 5. As DNA, the CDR3 is TGTGCCAGCAGTTTCGGGACAGGGCTATACCAAGAGACCCAGTACTTC. The encoded protein is CASSFGTGLYQETQYF.

The chain is built from TRBV7-2 and TRBJ1-5; tentatively, D is TRBD1 (6 bases). Germline V lookup: CDR1 SGHTA, CDR2 FQGNSA. Trimming cost V 3 bases and J 2 bases, with 17 bases left between them. This CDR3 is 17 amino acids long. Here the CDR3 reads CASSFPEDRYGNQPQHF. The CDR3 DNA sequence: TGTGCCAGCAGCTTCCCAGAAGACAGGTATGGCAATCAGCCCCAGCATTTT.

This chain uses TRBV7-9 with TRBJ1-1, with a tentative D call TRBD1 (5 bases). V was pared by 5 bases and J by 5 bases, with 15 bases between. Looked up from germline, CDR1 is SEHNR and CDR2 is FQNEAQ (reference sequence). The CDR3 runs to 14 residues. DNA for the CDR3: TGTGCCAGCAGCCCCCTGCAGGGTGTGACTGAAGCTTTCTTT. Its protein product is CASSPLQGVTEAFF. The full variable domain, rest sourced from reference TRBV7-9 and TRBJ1-1, is DTGVSQNPRHKITKRGQNVTFRCDPISEHNRLYWYRQTLGQGPEFLTYFQNEAQLEKSRLLSDRFSAERPKGSFSTLEIQRTEQGDSAMYLCASSPLQGVTEAFFGQGTRLTVV.

This clone occurred a few times. CDR3 region: CASSEERASSDTQYF. In DNA, the CDR3 is TGTGCCAGCAGTGAAGAGCGGGCTTCTTCAGATACGCAGTATTTT. The chain combines TRBV6-4 with TRBJ2-3, with a possible D match to TRBD2 (6 bases). V was pared by 3 bases and J by 4 bases, with 14 bases between. The CDR3 covers 15 residues. Germline V gives CDR1 MRHNA, CDR2 SNTAGT.

The rearrangement links TRBV6-5 to TRBJ1-2, with D possibly TRBD1 on 6 matching bases. The CDR3 sequence is 14 residues long. Trimming stripped 6 bases from V and 5 bases from J, with 16 bases between. Germline V gives CDR1 MNHEY, CDR2 SVGAGI. CDR3 sequence reads: CASSTSGTPYGYTF. In DNA, the CDR3 is TGTGCCAGCAGCACCTCCGGGACACCTTATGGCTACACCTTC.

This chain uses TRBV7-2 with TRBJ1-1, with D possibly being TRBD1 (5 bases). V was trimmed by 1 base and J by 5 bases, leaving 14 bases between them. CDR1 SGHTA and CDR2 FQGNSA come from the germline V gene. CDR3 size: 15 residues. For the CDR3, the DNA is TGTGCCAGCAGCTTAGGGGCAGGGTCGGATACTGAAGCTTTCTTT. Translation: CASSLGAGSDTEAFF.

This clone was picked up a small number of times. V usage is TRBV2 and J usage is TRBJ1-1; D is ambiguous. Trimming removed 4 bases from V and 5 bases from J, with 14 bases in between. The CDR3 is 14 residues long. Germline CDR1 and CDR2: SNHLY and FYNNEI. The CDR3 DNA follows: TGTGCCAGCAGTGTTGTCGCTGGAGGGACTGAAGCTTTCTTT. It codes for CASSVVAGGTEAFF.

The chain combines TRBV5-1 with TRBJ1-1, with TRBD1 identical over 7 bases. The CDR3 is made up of 14 amino acids. Germline CDR1 is SGHRS and CDR2 is YFSETQ. V shed 4 bases and J 7 bases; nucleotides not matched to a gene: 10. The CDR3 bases are TGCGCCAGCAGCCGCACACAGGGACAGAGTGAAGCTTTCTTT. Amino acid sequence: CASSRTQGQSEAFF.

The chain is built from TRBV6-4 and TRBJ2-7; 10 bases line up with TRBD2. The CDR3 loop spans 13 amino acids. Germline trimming cut 3 bases from V and 6 bases from J; bases unmatched to any gene: 2. CDR1 is MRHNA and CDR2 is SNTAGT in the germline V gene. CDR3 protein: CASSEASGSEQYV. The CDR3 DNA is TGTGCCAGCAGTGAAGCTAGCGGGAGCGAGCAGTACGTC.

The rearrangement joins TRBV18 to TRBJ1-6; perhaps TRBD1 as D (5 bases). CDR3 length: 15 amino acids. The V and J ends lost 2 bases and 6 bases respectively, with 11 bases between them. Germline-derived CDR1 and CDR2 are KGHSH and LQKENI. CDR3 sequence: CASSPGRDSNSPLHF. DNA for the CDR3: TGTGCCAGCTCACCAGGGCGGGACTCTAATTCACCCCTCCACTTT. The full variable domain, rest sourced from reference TRBV18 and TRBJ1-6, is NAGVMQNPRHLVRRRGQEARLRCSPMKGHSHVYWYRQLPEEGLKFMVYLQKENIIDESGMPKERFSAEFPKEGPSILRIQQVVRGDSAAYFCASSPGRDSNSPLHFGNGTRLTVT.

CDR3 sequence reads: CASRRQGAVGYTF. Written as DNA, the CDR3 is TGTGCCAGCAGACGACAGGGGGCCGTCGGCTACACCTTC. The chain has TRBV6-1 and TRBJ1-2; 10 bases line up with TRBD1. V lost 6 bases, J lost 8 bases, and 6 bases stayed unmatched. The CDR3 extends over 13 amino acids. The germline V gene encodes CDR1 MNHNS and CDR2 SASEGT.

The chain employs TRBV30 and TRBJ2-5; unclear D gene. From germline, CDR1 is GTSNPN and CDR2 SVGIG (reference sequence). V lost 2 bases and J lost 5, with 15 bases in between. The CDR3 covers 14 residues. The CDR3 nucleotides are TGTGCCTGGAGTCCCCGCGTGAGGCGGGAGACCCAGTACTTC. As protein: CAWSPRVRRETQYF. The entire variable domain, with the rest obtained from reference TRBV30 and TRBJ2-5, is as follows: SQTIHQWPATLVQPVGSPLSLECTVEGTSNPNLYWYRQAAGRGLQLLFYSVGIGQISSEVPQNLSASRPQDRQFILSSKKLLLSDSGFYLCAWSPRVRRETQYFGPGTRLLVL.

The chain couples TRBV4-3 to TRBJ2-5; 8 bases line up with TRBD1. The CDR3 totals 14 residues. Germline values: CDR1 LGHNA, CDR2 YSLEER. The J segment lost 2 bases and the V segment lost 1 base, leaving 0 bases of the junction unmatched. CDR3 sequence reads: CASSQGTGQETQYF. The CDR3 DNA is TGCGCCAGCAGCCAAGGGACAGGGCAAGAGACCCAGTACTTC.

This chain links TRBV4-2 with TRBJ2-5, with D perhaps TRBD2 (7 bases). Per the germline V gene, CDR1 is LGHNA and CDR2 is YNFKEQ. The CDR3 contains 16 residues. Trimming removed 4 bases from V and 3 bases from J, with 18 bases in between. This CDR3 is CASSPQTRGGEETQYF. For the CDR3, the DNA is TGTGCCAGCAGCCCCCAGACTAGGGGGGGAGAAGAGACCCAGTACTTC.

This chain joins TRBV7-3 and TRBJ2-2; 7 positions agree with TRBD1. The germline gives CDR1 SGHTA, CDR2 FQGTGA. CDR3 length: 15 residues. V dropped 2 bases and J dropped 5; count of bases not matched to a gene: 5. CDR3 DNA sequence: TGTGCCAGCAGCTTATTGGACAGGCTTACCGGGGAGCTGTTTTTT. This translates into CASSLLDRLTGELFF.

The V gene is TRBV27, the J gene TRBJ2-3, with 9 bases that match TRBD2. Germline trimming cut 4 bases from V and 1 base from J; bases unmatched to any gene: 6. Germline V CDR1 and CDR2: MNHEY, SMNVEV (reference sequence). CDR3 length: 16 amino acids. DNA of the CDR3: TGTGCCAGCAGTTGGACAATAGCGGGAGGCACAGATACGCAGTATTTT. Amino acids: CASSWTIAGGTDTQYF.

Notes on this clone: Other DNA sequences from this sample encode an identical CDR3 as well. This sequence joins TRBV4-2 and TRBJ2-5; 7 nucleotides align to TRBD2. This CDR3 spans 22 amino acids. V lost 0 bases, J lost 5 bases, and 27 bases stayed unmatched. Germline CDR1 reads LGHNA; CDR2 reads YNFKEQ. The CDR3 spells CASSQEAGKSLIASGPPETQYF. CDR3 nucleotide sequence: TGTGCCAGCAGCCAAGAGGCAGGGAAAAGCCTTATTGCTAGCGGACCCCCCGAGACCCAGTACTTC.

Concerning this clone: A much larger clone lies a single base off, so this may be a read error. CDR3 nucleotide sequence: TGTGCCGGCAGCCTAGGGACAGTCGCTAATGGCTACACCTTC. It translates to CAGSLGTVANGYTF. The chain employs TRBV5-5 and TRBJ1-2; 7 bases agree with TRBD1. Germline V gene data show CDR1 as SGHKS and CDR2 as YYEKEE (reference sequence). CDR3 size: 14 residues.

The chain couples TRBV7-9 to TRBJ1-1; 9 bases fit TRBD1. The trim removed 1 base at V and 7 bases at J, leaving 4 bases unmatched. Germline V gene data show CDR1 as SEHNR and CDR2 as FQNEAQ (reference sequence). The CDR3 covers 14 residues. DNA for the CDR3: TGTGCCAGCAGCTTAGTCGGACAGGGGTTTGAAGCTTTCTTT. As protein: CASSLVGQGFEAFF.